These 14 T cell receptor beta chains came from one sample sequenced in a study of cytomegalovirus exposure and HLA in healthy donors listed by TCRdb under 2017. The library was made by the immunoSEQ multiplex PCR assay. A mixture of 60 forward primers for TCR Vbeta segments and 13 reverse primers for TCR Jbeta segments was used in the multiplex PCR. TCRdb's version of the immuneACCESS table is confined to in-frame rearrangements and falls short of the full clone set. An unresolved V gene accounts for under half of the shortfall where checked; the remainder is of unknown origin. This sample lists about 140,000 clones; around 80% were detected once. Clones ranked in the top ten supply about 3.2% of the sample. The sequencing input was PBMCs. The origin of the receptors is a man aged 18 to 35 in good health and CMV-seropositive.

The genes are TRBV19 and TRBJ2-4; perhaps TRBD2 as D (5 bases). From germline, CDR1 is LNHDA and CDR2 SQIVND (reference sequence). The CDR3 is 13 residues long. V was cut by 7 bases and J by 5 bases, with 12 bases left in between. The CDR3 sequence is CASTSLGQNIQYF. CDR3 sequence (DNA): TGTGCCAGTACTAGCCTGGGCCAAAACATTCAGTACTTC.

The chain recombines TRBV4-1 with TRBJ1-1; a weak D match, TRBD1 (5 bases). With 4 bases removed from V and 5 bases from J, the gap between germline ends came to 14 bases. Germline values: CDR1 MGHRA, CDR2 YSYEKL. The CDR3 runs to 14 residues. CDR3 sequence reads: CASSPPGGGTEAFF. The CDR3 region has the DNA TGCGCCAGCAGCCCCCCCGGGGGGGGGACTGAAGCTTTCTTT.

The chain carries TRBV6-5 and TRBJ2-7; weak D call: TRBD1 (5 bases). The V gene's germline CDR1 is MNHEY and CDR2 SVGAGI. V dropped 2 bases and J dropped 0 bases, with 11 bases sitting between them. CDR3 length: 15 residues. CDR3 loop: CASSYGQGASYEQYF. As DNA, the CDR3 is TGTGCCAGCAGTTACGGCCAGGGTGCCTCCTACGAGCAGTACTTC.

This clone occurred once. The chain links TRBV27 to TRBJ2-7, with TRBD2 matching over 10 bases. Germline CDR1 and CDR2: MNHEY and SMNVEV (reference sequence). J lost 5 bases, V lost 3 bases, and 4 bases had no gene match. The CDR3 runs to 14 residues. The CDR3 protein is CASSFGLAVNEQYF. The CDR3 DNA reads as TGTGCCAGCAGTTTTGGACTAGCGGTGAACGAGCAGTACTTC.

V is TRBV5-1 and J is TRBJ2-2; 8 bases are a match to TRBD1. Germline CDR1 is SGHRS and CDR2 is YFSETQ. CDR3 length equals 16 residues. The V segment lost 2 bases and the J segment 2 bases; nucleotides outside the gene matches: 5. The CDR3: CASSLIGQGNTGELFF. CDR3 in DNA: TGCGCCAGCAGCTTAATTGGACAGGGTAACACCGGGGAGCTGTTTTTT.

Details on this clone: The sample has other DNA sequences that encode this CDR3 too. The chain employs TRBV5-1 and TRBJ1-1, with D unresolved. The CDR3 totals 14 residues. The V gene's germline CDR1 is SGHRS and CDR2 YFSETQ. V lost 0 bases to trimming and J lost 0 bases, with 6 bases between them. CDR3 in DNA: TGCGCCAGCAGCTTGGGTCATCTGAACACTGAAGCTTTCTTT. Encoded protein: CASSLGHLNTEAFF.

The chain has TRBV7-2 and TRBJ1-5; D call uncertain. CDR3 size: 13 residues. Germline CDR1 SGHTA, CDR2 FQGNSA. V lost 4 bases, J lost 5 bases, and 9 bases lay in between. The CDR3 region is CASSYRQYQPQHF. CDR3 nucleotides: TGTGCCAGCAGCTATCGCCAGTATCAGCCCCAGCATTTT. Full variable domain (rest looked up from reference TRBV7-2 and TRBJ1-5): GAGVSQSPSNKVTEKGKDVELRCDPISGHTALYWYRQSLGQGLEFLIYFQGNSAPDKSGLPSDRFSAERTGGSVSTLTIQRTQQEDSAVYLCASSYRQYQPQHFGDGTRLSIL.

The rearrangement uses TRBV10-1 and TRBJ2-7; possibly TRBD2 for D (6 bases). Germline CDR1 is WNHNN and CDR2 is SYGVQD (reference sequence). CDR3 size: 16 residues. The V end was cut by 0 bases, the J end by 2 bases, with 14 bases between. CDR3 nucleotide sequence: TGCGCCAGCAGTGAGTCCCGGGAGTCGCCCACCTACGAGCAGTACTTC. This gives the protein CASSESRESPTYEQYF.

The chain employs TRBV2 and TRBJ2-1; TRBD2 aligns across 8 bases. The V segment lost 6 bases and the J segment 3 bases; nucleotides outside the gene matches: 10. This CDR3 has 16 residues. Germline loops: CDR1 SNHLY, CDR2 FYNNEI. In DNA form, the CDR3 reads TGTGCCAGCAGGGTTTCACTAGCGGATTACTACAATGAGCAGTTCTTC. Translation: CASRVSLADYYNEQFF.

V usage is TRBV13 and J usage is TRBJ1-1; 7 positions agree with TRBD1. Per germline, CDR1 PRHDT and CDR2 FYEKMQ (reference sequence). The CDR3 length is 19 residues. V lost 5 bases and J lost 0; bases outside the gene matches: 18. CDR3 nucleotide sequence: TGTGCCAGCAGCCACACTTCACCGGGACAGCTTACAATGAACACTGAAGCTTTCTTT. Translation: CASSHTSPGQLTMNTEAFF.

The chain has TRBV7-2 and TRBJ2-7; TRBD1 agrees at 10 bases. Trimming removed 5 bases from V and 3 bases from J; junction bases left unmatched: 7. This CDR3 comprises 15 residues. CDR1 is SGHTA, CDR2 FQGNSA, per germline. CDR3 DNA sequence: TGTGCCAGCAGCCCGTCGGGACAGGGGTTCTACGAGCAGTACTTC. Amino acid sequence: CASSPSGQGFYEQYF.

This sequence joins TRBV14 and TRBJ1-2, with D uncertain. The germline CDR1 and CDR2 sequences are SGHDN and FVKESK. Trimming left V 0 bases short and J 4 bases short, with 6 bases between. The CDR3 is 13 residues long. Written as DNA, the CDR3 is TGTGCCAGCAGCCAAGATTGGGCCTATGGCTACACCTTC. Its protein product is CASSQDWAYGYTF.

CDR3 nucleotides: TGTGCCAGCAGTTACTCGTCCAGCGCTAGCACAGATACGCAGTATTTT. Its translation: CASSYSSSASTDTQYF. This chain uses TRBV6-5 with TRBJ2-3; D unresolved. The V end was cut by 0 bases, the J end by 0 bases, with 10 bases between. Germline lookup yields CDR1 MNHEY and CDR2 SVGAGI. CDR3 size: 16 residues.

V and J are TRBV5-4 and TRBJ2-5, with TRBD1 identical over 7 bases. Germline V gene lookup returns CDR1 SGHNT and CDR2 YYREEE (reference sequence). V lost 0 bases to trimming and J lost 4 bases; unmatched junction nucleotides: 15. This CDR3 spans 18 amino acids. The CDR3 bases are TGTGCCAGCAGCTTGGATGGCAGGACAGGAGGAGGTGGAGAGACCCAGTACTTC. It codes for CASSLDGRTGGGGETQYF.